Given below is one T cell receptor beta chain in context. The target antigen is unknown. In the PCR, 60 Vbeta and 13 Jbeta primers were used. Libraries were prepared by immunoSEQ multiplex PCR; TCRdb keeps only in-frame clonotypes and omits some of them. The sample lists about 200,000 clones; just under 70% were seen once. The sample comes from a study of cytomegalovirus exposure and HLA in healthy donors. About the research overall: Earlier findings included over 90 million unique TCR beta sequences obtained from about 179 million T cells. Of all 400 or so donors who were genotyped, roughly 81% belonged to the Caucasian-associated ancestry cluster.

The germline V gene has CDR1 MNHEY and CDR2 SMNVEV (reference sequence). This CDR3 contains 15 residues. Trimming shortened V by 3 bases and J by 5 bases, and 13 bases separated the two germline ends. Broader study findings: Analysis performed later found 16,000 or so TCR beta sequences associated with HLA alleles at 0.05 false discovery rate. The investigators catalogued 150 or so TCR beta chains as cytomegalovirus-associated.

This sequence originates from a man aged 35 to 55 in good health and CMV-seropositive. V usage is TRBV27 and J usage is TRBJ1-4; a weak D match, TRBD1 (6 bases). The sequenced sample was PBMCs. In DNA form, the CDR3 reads TGTGCCAGCAGTTTTAATAGCAGGGGAAATGAAAAACTGTTTTTT. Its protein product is CASSFNSRGNEKLFF.